The clone carrying this TCR beta chain has at least ten counts. The data belong to a study of blood T cell repertoires in COVID-19. Study context: There were acute and convalescent COVID-19 samples, and they came from the United States, Italy and Spain. Sample material is recorded as cDNA or gDNA derived from T cells, B-cell-depleted T cells, or PBMCs.

In the source study's methods: By means of reference gene primer amplification, nucleated cell counts were estimated. Profiled with immunoSEQ multiplex PCR; TCRdb holds only in-frame clones, not every one. D and trimming come from the DNA, and the V and J calls and clone size come from that table. This sample has 120,000 or so clones, with 70% to 80% found just once. The CDR3 has 12 residues. V gave up 7 bases and J gave up 8 bases, with 14 bases separating them. The V gene's germline CDR1 is MGHDK and CDR2 SYGVNS. The receptor was isolated from a man between 40 and 49 years old with active or convalescent COVID-19. Sequenced sample: peripheral blood. The J gene is TRBJ1-2, the V gene TRBV25-1; weak D call: TRBD1 (5 bases). The CDR3 spells CASKEGLGGYTF. The CDR3 DNA follows: TGTGCCAGCAAGGAGGGGTTGGGGGGCTACACCTTC.